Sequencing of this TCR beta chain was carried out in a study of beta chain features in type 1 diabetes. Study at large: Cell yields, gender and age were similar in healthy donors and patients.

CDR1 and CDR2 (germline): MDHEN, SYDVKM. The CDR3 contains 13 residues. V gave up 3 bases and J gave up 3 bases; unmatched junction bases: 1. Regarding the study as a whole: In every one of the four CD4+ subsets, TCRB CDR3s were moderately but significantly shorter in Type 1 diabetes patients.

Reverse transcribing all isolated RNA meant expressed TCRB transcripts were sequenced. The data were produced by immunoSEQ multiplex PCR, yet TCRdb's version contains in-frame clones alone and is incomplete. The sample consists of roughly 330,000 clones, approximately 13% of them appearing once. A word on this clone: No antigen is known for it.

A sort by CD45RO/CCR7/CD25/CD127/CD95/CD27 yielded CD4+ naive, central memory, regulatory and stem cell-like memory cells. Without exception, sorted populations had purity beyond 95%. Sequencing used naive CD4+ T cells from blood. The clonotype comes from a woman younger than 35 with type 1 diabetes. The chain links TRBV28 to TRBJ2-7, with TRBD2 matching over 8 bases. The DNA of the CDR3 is TGTGCCAGCAGTTTCGGGGGGGACTACGAGCAGTACTTC. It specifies CASSFGGDYEQYF.